The 14 T cell receptor beta chains reported below all come from one sample, sequenced in a study of cytomegalovirus exposure and HLA in healthy donors. Primers: 60 Vbeta forward and 13 Jbeta reverse. The protocol was immunoSEQ multiplex PCR, while the TCRdb copy is restricted to in-frame clones and leaves out a portion. The sample consists of just over 150,000 clones, around four fifths of them appearing once. The sequencing input was PBMCs. All receptors come from a female donor in good health and CMV-seronegative.

The rearrangement links TRBV5-8 to TRBJ1-6; D possibly corresponds to TRBD1 (5 bases). Between the trimmed V and J ends, which lost 0 bases and 7 bases, there was a span of 8 bases. In germline, CDR1 is SGHTS, CDR2 YDEGEE. This CDR3 contains 14 residues. CDR3: CASSLGQLNSPLHF. The CDR3 DNA follows: TGTGCCAGCAGCTTGGGACAGCTCAATTCACCCCTCCACTTT.

The chain joins TRBV25-1 to TRBJ1-6; 9 bases map to TRBD1. Per the germline V gene, CDR1 is MGHDK and CDR2 is SYGVNS. There are 16 residues in the CDR3. V shed 6 bases, J shed 4 bases, and the junction held 7 bases outside the gene matches. The CDR3 sequence: CASRNPGTGYNSPLHF. The CDR3 DNA sequence: TGTGCCAGCAGAAATCCCGGGACAGGGTATAATTCACCCCTCCACTTT.

Notes on this clone: The same CDR3 is also encoded by other DNA sequences in this sample. The genes are TRBV10-3 and TRBJ2-6; D is undetermined. This CDR3 contains 14 residues. Deletions cut 8 bases from V and 0 bases from J, with 8 bases between. Germline V gene lookup returns CDR1 ENHRY and CDR2 SYGVKD. The CDR3, as DNA: TGTGCCATCGGGTCTAGCTCTGGGGCCAACGTCCTGACTTTC. This sequence encodes CAIGSSSGANVLTF.

V is TRBV29-1 and J is TRBJ2-1, with TRBD2 matching 11 bases. V trimming: 4 bases; J trimming: 4 bases; junction bases outside the gene matches: 21. The CDR3 is 20 amino acids. The germline gives CDR1 SQVTM, CDR2 ANQGSEA. The CDR3 loop reads CSVVEAPGLADPATYNEQFF. CDR3 DNA sequence: TGCAGCGTTGTAGAGGCCCCGGGACTAGCGGACCCAGCGACGTACAATGAGCAGTTCTTC.

This chain connects TRBV11-2 to TRBJ2-5; 7 positions agree with TRBD2. V was pared by 1 base and J by 5 bases, with 7 bases of the junction left unmatched. Germline CDR1 and CDR2: SGHAT and FQNNGV. The CDR3 spans 15 residues. CDR3 in DNA: TGTGCCAGCAGCTTAGTGGGCGGGGGTCCGGAGACCCAGTACTTC. Protein sequence: CASSLVGGGPETQYF. Full variable domain (rest looked up from reference TRBV11-2 and TRBJ2-5): EAGVAQSPRYKIIEKRQSVAFWCNPISGHATLYWYQQILGQGPKLLIQFQNNGVVDDSQLPKDRFSAERLKGVDSTLKIQPAKLEDSAVYLCASSLVGGGPETQYFGPGTRLLVL.

This chain uses TRBV11-3 with TRBJ2-1; a weak D match, TRBD2 (6 bases). Trimming removed 5 bases from V and 3 bases from J, with 14 bases in between. CDR1 and CDR2 (germline): SGHNT, YENEEA. The CDR3 loop spans 15 amino acids. The CDR3, as DNA: TGTGCCAGCAGCCTGTCGGGACTTAACTACAATGAGCAGTTCTTC. This encodes CASSLSGLNYNEQFF.

This chain connects TRBV27 to TRBJ1-2; TRBD1 matches at 9 bases. Germline V CDR1 and CDR2: MNHEY, SMNVEV (reference sequence). V dropped 2 bases and J dropped 3; count of bases not matched to a gene: 1. CDR3 length: 14 amino acids. The CDR3 nucleotides are TGTGCCAGCAGTTTACGACAGGGGGACTATGGCTACACCTTC. This codes for CASSLRQGDYGYTF.

The V call is TRBV5-5, the J call TRBJ2-7; tentative D call: TRBD2 (6 bases). V lost 2 bases to trimming and J lost 7 bases, with 16 bases between them. Per germline, CDR1 SGHKS and CDR2 YYEKEE (reference sequence). This CDR3 is 14 amino acids long. Written as DNA, the CDR3 is TGTGCCAGCAGCTTTGGGTACACCGGGGGAGAGCAGTACTTC. Translating gives CASSFGYTGGEQYF.

The V and J genes are TRBV2 and TRBJ1-5; TRBD1 might be the D (5 bases). Germline loops: CDR1 SNHLY, CDR2 FYNNEI. CDR3 size: 15 residues. V dropped 6 bases and J dropped 3 bases, with 15 bases sitting between them. CDR3 nucleotide sequence: TGTGCCAGCAGCGCGGGACTGTTTGTCAATCAGCCCCAGCATTTT. Protein sequence: CASSAGLFVNQPQHF.

This sequence joins TRBV5-1 and TRBJ1-1; D might be TRBD1 (5 bases). Looked up from germline, CDR1 is SGHRS and CDR2 is YFSETQ. CDR3 length: 16 amino acids. Between the trimmed V and J ends, which lost 0 bases and 5 bases, there was a span of 17 bases. The DNA of the CDR3 is TGCGCCAGCAGCTTGGTGGACACTCAGAAGGGGACTGAAGCTTTCTTT. The encoded protein is CASSLVDTQKGTEAFF.

Regarding this clone: Mismatch with germline at one junction end may stem from a read error. The CDR3 DNA reads as TGTGCCAGCGCCCCCACCGGGAACCGCGGAGTCTTC. Its translation is CASAPTGNRGVF. This chain joins TRBV7-8 and TRBJ2-1, with a weak D call TRBD2 (5 bases). The CDR3 has 12 amino acids. Germline loops: CDR1 SGHVS, CDR2 FQNEAQ.

The rearrangement uses TRBV10-3 and TRBJ1-4, with D maybe TRBD1 (5 bases). The CDR3 extends over 14 amino acids. Trimming took 3 bases from V and 8 from J, leaving 13 bases between them. Per the germline V gene, CDR1 is ENHRY and CDR2 is SYGVKD. CDR3 DNA sequence: TGTGCCATCAGTGATGGGCAGGGTAGCGAAAAACTGTTTTTT. It codes for CAISDGQGSEKLFF.

J is TRBJ2-2 and V is TRBV5-4, with D uncertain. The CDR3 runs 14 residues. The ends were cut back, 6 bases at V and 6 bases at J, with 15 bases in the middle. Germline CDR1 reads SGHNT; CDR2 reads YYREEE (reference sequence). CDR3 bases: TGTGCCAGCAACCCTCGCGGCGGTTCCGGGGAGCTGTTTTTT. Its translation is CASNPRGGSGELFF.

The CDR3 loop is CASSEWQGNMNTEAFF. CDR3 bases: TGCGCCAGCAGTGAATGGCAGGGCAACATGAACACTGAAGCTTTCTTT. The rearrangement links TRBV10-2 to TRBJ1-1; D possibly corresponds to TRBD1 (5 bases). Germline V lookup: CDR1 WSHSY, CDR2 SAAADI. Trimming shortened V by 3 bases and J by 0 bases, and 14 bases separated the two germline ends. CDR3 size: 16 residues.